This is a list of T cell receptor beta chains from one sample in a study of metastatic and nonmetastatic thyroid tumors. TCRdb ran MiXCR on the PCR reads. Altogether 43,000 or so clones are present, roughly 15% being singletons, with the ten largest covering roughly 22%. The sample comprised blood. These receptors originate from a female donor with papillary thyroid cancer or a benign thyroid nodule (not recorded which). Some clones in this sample may be carry-over from other donors' samples. Both conserved end residues are part of each CDR3. A D gene is named only where the DNA matches it firmly. The size field is filled for only some rows; it gives once, few, many or a size class.

j_call | d_call | clone_size | v_call | cdr3_aa | cdr3_nt
TRBJ2-2 | . | many | TRBV2 | CASRPPGHSRNTGELFF | TGTGCCAGCAGGCCCCCGGGACATTCTCGGAACACCGGGGAGCTGTTTTTT
TRBJ2-5 | . | few | TRBV6-1 | CASSAGAVETRYF | TGTGCCAGCAGCGCCGGGGCAGTCGAGACCCGGTACTTC
TRBJ2-1 | TRBD2 | . | TRBV27 | CASSRGLATRNEQFF | TGTGCCAGCAGTAGGGGACTAGCAACACGCAATGAGCAGTTCTTC
TRBJ2-1 | TRBD2 | many | TRBV4-1 | CASSLRSGDYSYNEQFF | TGCGCCAGCAGCCTTAGATCCGGGGACTACTCCTACAATGAGCAGTTCTTC
TRBJ2-1 | . | . | TRBV6-5 | CASSYSQGPLYNEQFF | TGTGCCAGCAGTTACTCACAGGGACCCCTTTACAATGAGCAGTTCTTC
TRBJ1-6 | . | . | TRBV20-1 | CSASPLTRTGSPLHF | TGCAGTGCTAGCCCGTTGACCAGAACAGGATCACCCCTCCACTTT
TRBJ2-1 | . | many | TRBV11-3 | CASSLVRVLTDEQFF | TGTGCCAGCAGCTTAGTCAGGGTTTTGACGGATGAGCAGTTCTTC
TRBJ2-7 | TRBD2 | few | TRBV27 | CASSSPLAGAGYEQYF | TGTGCCAGCAGTTCACCCCTAGCGGGGGCTGGATACGAGCAGTACTTC
TRBJ1-1 | . | many | TRBV27 | CASSLLGGATGTEAFF | TGTGCCAGCAGTTTATTAGGGGGGGCGACGGGCACTGAAGCTTTCTTT
TRBJ2-7 | TRBD2 | many | TRBV20-1 | CSAQLAGGHEQYF | TGCAGTGCTCAGCTAGCGGGAGGTCACGAGCAGTACTTC
TRBJ2-2 | . | few | TRBV11-1 | CASSLDGVRTQNTGELFF | TGTGCCAGCAGCTTAGACGGTGTTCGGACTCAGAACACCGGGGAGCTGTTTTTT
TRBJ2-1 | TRBD1 | many | TRBV5-1 | CASSSTGGLYNEQFF | TGCGCCAGCAGCTCCACAGGGGGCTTGTACAATGAGCAGTTCTTC
TRBJ2-7 | . | . | TRBV6-5 | CASSHDGGPLDEKDF | TGTGCCAGCAGTCACGACGGAGGCCCCCTAGACGAGAAGGACTTC
TRBJ1-5 | . | . | TRBV5-4 | CASSLAGALNSNQLQHF | TGTGCCAGCAGCTTGGCAGGGGCTCTCAATAGCAATCAGCTCCAGCATTTT
TRBJ1-5 | . | many | TRBV3-1 | CASSQDMSQPQHF | TGTGCCAGCAGCCAAGATATGAGTCAGCCCCAGCATTTT
TRBJ1-5 | . | few | TRBV5-1 | CASSLGGGVQPQHF | TGCGCCAGCAGCTTGGGAGGGGGTGTTCAGCCCCAGCATTTT
TRBJ1-6 | . | many | TRBV10-3 | CAISDPGQGNSPLHF | TGTGCCATCAGTGATCCAGGTCAGGGGAATTCACCCCTCCACTTT
TRBJ2-2 | . | many | TRBV20-1 | CSAPRPGPEEELFF | TGCAGTGCTCCACGCCCGGGCCCAGAAGAGGAGCTGTTTTTT
TRBJ2-7 | TRBD2 | . | TRBV9 | CASSAGTSVYEQYF | TGTGCCAGCAGCGCCGGGACTAGCGTCTACGAGCAGTACTTC
TRBJ2-5 | . | few | TRBV10-3 | CATRVGETQYF | TGTGCCACGAGGGTTGGCGAGACCCAGTACTTC
TRBJ2-5 | . | many | TRBV2 | CASSPQETQYF | TGTGCCAGCAGCCCCCAAGAGACCCAGTACTTC
TRBJ2-7 | . | many | TRBV5-4 | CASSLQGDYEQYF | TGTGCCAGCAGCTTGCAGGGAGACTACGAGCAGTACTTC
TRBJ1-1 | . | . | TRBV11-2 | CASSLVGGLGTEAFF | TGTGCCAGCAGCTTAGTTGGGGGCCTGGGCACTGAAGCTTTCTTT
TRBJ2-2 | . | many | TRBV11-3 | CASSLAGENTGELFF | TGTGCCAGCAGCTTAGCCGGGGAGAACACCGGGGAGCTGTTTTTT
TRBJ1-2 | . | many | TRBV28 | CASSLTGKEGGYTF | TGTGCCAGCAGTTTAACGGGAAAGGAGGGAGGCTACACCTTC
TRBJ1-1 | . | . | TRBV11-1 | CASSLVLPQGNTEAFF | TGTGCCAGCAGCCTTGTCTTACCCCAGGGAAACACTGAAGCTTTCTTT
TRBJ1-6 | . | many | TRBV6-4 | CASSLDGNNSPLHF | TGTGCCAGCAGTCTGGACGGAAATAATTCACCCCTCCACTTT
TRBJ2-6 | . | . | TRBV30 | CAWSSGAGANVLTF | TGTGCCTGGAGTTCAGGGGCTGGGGCCAACGTCCTTACTTTC
TRBJ1-2 | TRBD1 | many | TRBV19 | CASNPGQAGGYTF | TGTGCCAGTAACCCCGGACAGGCGGGCGGCTACACCTTC
TRBJ1-5 | . | many | TRBV10-3 | CAISEKGTSNQPQHF | TGTGCCATCAGTGAAAAGGGGACAAGCAATCAGCCCCAGCATTTT
TRBJ2-2 | . | . | TRBV12-3/TRBV12-4 | CASTALTGMAGELFF | TGTGCCAGCACCGCCCTAACCGGGATGGCCGGGGAGCTGTTTTTT
TRBJ2-7 | TRBD1 | many | TRBV6-1 | CASSSLGQGASYEQYF | TGTGCCAGCAGTTCCCTGGGACAGGGGGCCTCCTACGAGCAGTACTTC
TRBJ2-3 | . | medium-sized | TRBV6-2/TRBV6-3 | CASSPRLGGDTQYF | TGTGCCAGCAGCCCCCGACTAGGGGGGGATACGCAGTATTTT
TRBJ2-3 | . | few | TRBV2 | CASRGPFPTDTQYF | TGTGCCAGCAGGGGACCCTTTCCCACAGATACGCAGTATTTT
TRBJ1-2 | . | once | TRBV12-3/TRBV12-4 | CASSPTAYRGYTF | TGTGCAAGCAGCCCGACCGCCTATCGTGGCTACACCTTC
TRBJ2-4 | . | . | TRBV6-4 | CASSDGAPGGARLAKNIQYF | TGTGCCAGCAGTGACGGGGCTCCAGGGGGGGCGCGGCTAGCTAAAAACATTCAGTACTTC
TRBJ1-6 | TRBD1 | many | TRBV2 | CASSQNQQGAQSPLHF | TGTGCCAGCAGTCAGAACCAACAGGGGGCTCAGTCACCCCTCCACTTT
TRBJ1-1 | TRBD1 | medium-sized | TRBV6-2/TRBV6-3 | CASSYSGQGTAFF | TGTGCCAGCAGTTACTCAGGACAGGGTACAGCTTTCTTT
TRBJ2-3 | . | few | TRBV5-4 | CASSLAGPSADTQYF | TGTGCCAGCAGCTTGGCCGGGCCTTCAGCAGATACGCAGTATTTT
TRBJ1-1 | . | many | TRBV6-1 | CASSSPRAGKSTEAFF | TGTGCCAGCAGTAGTCCCCGTGCAGGGAAAAGTACTGAAGCTTTCTTT
TRBJ2-7 | . | . | TRBV5-1 | CASSWDKAYEQYF | TGCGCCAGCAGCTGGGACAAGGCCTACGAGCAGTACTTC